This T cell receptor beta chain was recorded in a study of Ad26.COV2.S vaccination and SARS-CoV-2 variants. With regard to this clone: What it binds is not known.

General study points: Responses of T cells in total may have been underestimated by the TCR breadth and depth analyses. Spike-specific TCR breadth ran higher among vaccine recipients than placebo recipients.

Treatment noted: some 20 received Ad26.COV2.S at low or high dose, single or two shots; 5 received placebo; per-sample allocation not given. Repertoires come from day 63 after the first vaccine or placebo injection. CDR3 length: 16 amino acids. With V trimmed by 5 bases and J by 9 bases, 16 bases remained unmatched. The V gene's germline CDR1 is MNHEY and CDR2 SVGEGT. Using immunoSEQ multiplex PCR, the repertoire was profiled, and TCRdb retains in-frame clones only, with some absent. The sample contains roughly 420,000 clones, 70% to 90% of which appear only once. The rearrangement uses TRBV6-2 or TRBV6-3 and TRBJ2-7; 10 bases are a match to TRBD2. The material was peripheral blood, obtained in a trial of Ad26.COV2.S vaccine versus placebo. The TCR originated in a person aged 18-60 years who received the Ad26.COV2.S COVID-19 vaccine or a placebo. Here the CDR3 reads CASSKTIGSGGAAQYF. The CDR3, as DNA: TGTGCCAGCAGTAAGACTATTGGGAGCGGGGGGGCCGCGCAGTACTTC.